The clone carrying this T cell receptor (beta chain) showed up just a few times. Antigen specificity is unknown. The second PCR ran roughly 7 to 12 cycles with a sample-barcoded 5' primer and J-beta primers. TCRdb reprocessed the 5' RACE reads via MiXCR and lists one record per CDR3 protein. The sample has 500,000 to 600,000 distinct CDR3 sequences; 27% are singletons. This specimen belongs to a study of blood T cells in healthy people across ages. Findings and caveats of the study: As naive T cell percentage varied, TCR beta diversity correlated strongly with it. When set beside aged donors, long-lived donors presented more naive CD4+ cells and higher diversity. Older age coincided with a roughly linear decline in TCR beta diversity per million T cells.

Germline CDR1 is MNHEY and CDR2 is SVGEGT. V was cut by 2 bases and J by 5 bases, with 6 bases left in between. The CDR3 extends over 12 amino acids. Sequencing used blood. The source of this sequence is a woman in her 70s in good health. V usage is TRBV6-2 or TRBV6-3 and J usage is TRBJ2-5; unclear D gene. CDR3 nucleotide sequence: TGTGCCAGCAGTTACGCTATGGAGACCCAGTACTTC. It yields the protein CASSYAMETQYF.